A single sample is the source of the 16 T cell receptor beta chains below, sequenced in a study of T cells in Graves' hyperthyroidism and ophthalmopathy. RNA transcripts provided the source from which TCR beta CDR3 regions were amplified. The HTBI set primed first-round TCR CDR3 RT-PCR. One entry per CDR3 protein results from TCRdb running MiXCR on the multiplex PCR reads. The sample carries under 700,000 distinct CDR3 sequences, approximately 16% recorded once. Sequenced sample: blood. Every receptor here comes from a woman aged 18-29 years with Graves' hyperthyroidism.

This clonotype came up a few times. The J gene is TRBJ2-1, the V gene TRBV11-2; 16 nucleotides line up with TRBD2. Germline trimming cut 1 base from V and 8 bases from J; bases unmatched to any gene: 14. The CDR3 loop spans 20 amino acids. CDR1 and CDR2 (germline): SGHAT, FQNNGV. The CDR3 DNA reads TGTGCCAGCAGCTTAGGTGTAGGGACTAGCGGGAGGGGCAGGCCCCATGAGCAGTTCTTC. Translation: CASSLGVGTSGRGRPHEQFF.

The V call is TRBV11-2, the J call TRBJ1-1; no clear D. The germline V gene encodes CDR1 SGHAT and CDR2 FQNNGV. The germline V and J ends were trimmed by 1 base and 4 bases, with 16 bases remaining between them. The CDR3 has 16 residues. The chain's CDR3 is CASSLVFRRGGTEAFF. The CDR3 bases are TGTGCCAGCAGCTTAGTATTCCGCCGGGGTGGCACTGAAGCTTTCTTT.

In this sample, this clonotype turned up a few times. The chain carries TRBV12-3 or TRBV12-4 and TRBJ1-1, with D perhaps matching TRBD1 (5 bases). The CDR3 sequence is 13 residues long. Trimming pared 7 bases from V and 5 bases from J, leaving 14 bases between. The CDR3 DNA is TGTGCCAGCACCTCGACAGTAGGGACTGAAGCTTTCTTT. This encodes CASTSTVGTEAFF.

The rearrangement links TRBV6-2 or TRBV6-3 to TRBJ1-5; D is undetermined. Germline lookup yields CDR1 MNHEY and CDR2 SVGEGT. V was clipped by 0 bases and J by 2 bases, with 11 bases between them. CDR3 length: 16 residues. The CDR3 protein is CASSYSARVGNQPQHF. DNA of the CDR3: TGTGCCAGCAGTTACTCGGCAAGGGTGGGCAATCAGCCCCAGCATTTT.

Concerning this clonotype itself: A single base separates this from a much larger clone, so it may be a read error. The CDR3 spells CASSRPSGGYNEQFF. DNA of the CDR3: TGTGCCAGCAGCCGGCCGAGCGGGGGCTACAATGAGCAGTTCTTC. The chain has TRBV13 and TRBJ2-1; TRBD2 aligns across 8 bases. Per the germline V gene, CDR1 is PRHDT and CDR2 is FYEKMQ (reference sequence). The CDR3 consists of 15 residues. V lost 5 bases, J lost 3 bases, and 6 bases stayed unmatched.

This clonotype has only a few counts. Given a much more abundant clone one base away, this may be a read error. The chain couples TRBV2 to TRBJ2-5; 8 bases match TRBD1. From germline, CDR1 is SNHLY and CDR2 FYNNEI. The CDR3 runs 13 residues. In DNA, the CDR3 is TGTGCCAGCAGCGCAGGGGGCCAAGAGAGCCAGTACTTC. This codes for CASSAGGQESQYF.

This clonotype has more than one count but fewer than ten. This chain joins TRBV19 and TRBJ1-4; D gene uncertain. CDR1 is LNHDA and CDR2 is SQIVND in the germline V gene (reference sequence). V shed 2 bases and J shed 6 bases, with 13 bases lying between them. The CDR3 covers 15 residues. The CDR3 protein is CASSIRQASDEKLFF. The CDR3 bases are TGTGCCAGTAGTATAAGGCAGGCCAGTGATGAAAAACTGTTTTTT.

On this clonotype itself: A single base separates this from a much larger clone, so it may be a read error. The rearrangement joins TRBV27 to TRBJ1-1; D perhaps matches TRBD1 (5 bases). V gave up 1 base and J gave up 3 bases, with 12 bases separating them. CDR1 is MNHEY and CDR2 is SMNVEV in the germline V gene (reference sequence). This CDR3 comprises 15 residues. CDR3 sequence (DNA): TGTGCCAGCAGTTTATATGGGGGGGGGGACACTGAAGCTTTCTTT. This encodes CASSLYGGGDTEAFF.

The table lists this clonotype with a few counts. It is unclear where the CDR3 begins or ends on the DNA, so no DNA is shown, and the CDR3 is as TCRdb lists it. The chain combines TRBV12-3 or TRBV12-4 with TRBJ1-2; the table calls TRBD1, which could not be checked here. Termini included, the CDR3 measures 16 amino acids. This CDR3 reads CASFGPGPVKWYGYTF.

This sequence joins TRBV25-1 and TRBJ2-7; TRBD2 is a possible D gene (6 bases). Germline V gene sequence: CDR1 MGHDK, CDR2 SYGVNS. This CDR3 is 12 amino acids long. With 9 bases removed from V and 3 bases from J, the gap between germline ends came to 12 bases. The CDR3 bases are TGTGCCAGTGGGACTGCCTTCTACGAGCAGTACTTC. Encoded protein: CASGTAFYEQYF.

In this sample, this clonotype turned up a few times. The gene calls are TRBV4-3 and TRBJ2-3, with D unresolved. V lost 0 bases to trimming and J lost 1 base, with 17 bases between them. The CDR3 has 18 residues. The germline V gene encodes CDR1 LGHNA and CDR2 YSLEER. DNA for the CDR3: TGCGCCAGCAGCCAAGACTTAGTCAGCCCCCTAGGCACAGATACGCAGTATTTT. It is translated as CASSQDLVSPLGTDTQYF.

This clonotype was recorded a few times. This rearrangement joins TRBV4-3 to TRBJ1-1; D is possibly TRBD1 (5 bases). This CDR3 comprises 16 residues. In germline, CDR1 is LGHNA, CDR2 YSLEER. V was clipped by 4 bases and J by 0 bases, with 15 bases between them. For the CDR3, the DNA is TGCGCCAGCAGCCGGGGTCAGGGCCTCATGAACACTGAAGCTTTCTTT. Protein sequence: CASSRGQGLMNTEAFF.

This clonotype was seen a few times. A clone one base away is much larger, so this may be a read error. The chain uses TRBV27 and TRBJ1-2; D gene uncertain. CDR3 size: 13 residues. Germline V gene sequence: CDR1 MNHEY, CDR2 SMNVEV (reference sequence). CDR3 sequence reads: CASRTDPNYDYTF. The CDR3 bases are TGTGCCAGCAGAACAGATCCTAACTATGACTACACCTTC.

This chain joins TRBV20-1 and TRBJ2-1; D possibly corresponds to TRBD1 (6 bases). CDR1 is DFQATT, CDR2 SNEGSKA, per germline (reference sequence). V was cut by 6 bases and J by 15 bases, with 21 bases left in between. The CDR3 sequence is 12 residues long. CDR3 amino acids: CSAPDWTDRRFF. Written as DNA, the CDR3 is TGCAGTGCCCCGGACTGGACAGACAGGCGGTTCTTC.

This clonotype was observed a few times. This chain uses TRBV4-1 with TRBJ2-7, with D perhaps matching TRBD1 or TRBD2 (5 bases each). In germline, CDR1 is MGHRA, CDR2 YSYEKL. This CDR3 has 15 amino acids. Trimming pared 0 bases from V and 3 bases from J, leaving 12 bases between. The CDR3 DNA reads as TGCGCCAGCAGCCAAGAAGGGGCAGGGAGCTACGAGCAGTACTTC. Translating it yields CASSQEGAGSYEQYF.

This clonotype occurred many times. This chain connects TRBV3-1 to TRBJ1-5, with 11 bases fitting TRBD1. The length of the CDR3 is 14 residues. The germline V gene has CDR1 LGHDT and CDR2 YNNKEL (reference sequence). Trimming removed 1 base from V and 7 bases from J; junction bases left unmatched: 0. CDR3 in amino acids: CASSQGTGGQPQHF. Written as DNA, the CDR3 is TGTGCCAGCAGCCAAGGGACAGGGGGCCAGCCCCAGCATTTT.